Included here is one T cell receptor (beta chain) sequence, with context. Here immunoSEQ multiplex PCR was the method, and the copy in TCRdb shows in-frame clones only, minus some. Among 35,000 or so clones listed, roughly four fifths were seen once. The sample comes from a study of OX40 agonist ivuxolimab in advanced cancers. V lost 0 bases and J 7 bases, leaving 17 bases between the germline ends. Per the germline V gene, CDR1 is SGHRS and CDR2 is YFSETQ. This CDR3 is built from 16 residues. This clonotype was sampled from an adult with an advanced solid tumor such as melanoma, head and neck, liver or kidney cancer. Sequences were derived from CD4+ or CD8+ T cells sorted from blood, sampled in a trial of the OX40 agonist ivuxolimab. This chain joins TRBV5-1 and TRBJ2-1; possible D gene TRBD2, 7 bases. The CDR3 region is CASSLDEGGPRNEQFF. The CDR3 DNA reads TGCGCCAGCAGCTTGGATGAGGGGGGGCCTAGAAATGAGCAGTTCTTC.